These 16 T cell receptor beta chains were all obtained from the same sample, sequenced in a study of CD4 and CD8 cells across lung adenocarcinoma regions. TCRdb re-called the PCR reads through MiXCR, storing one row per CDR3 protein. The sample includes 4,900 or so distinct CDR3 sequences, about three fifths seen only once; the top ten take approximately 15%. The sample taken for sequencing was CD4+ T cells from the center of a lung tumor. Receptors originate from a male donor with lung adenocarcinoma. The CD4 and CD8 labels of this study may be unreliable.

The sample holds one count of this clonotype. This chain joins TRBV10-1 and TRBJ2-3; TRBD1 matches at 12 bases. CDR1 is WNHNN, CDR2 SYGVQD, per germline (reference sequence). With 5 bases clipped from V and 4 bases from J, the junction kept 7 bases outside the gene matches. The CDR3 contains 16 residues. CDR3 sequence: CASSPWGTGGADTQYF. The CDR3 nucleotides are TGCGCCAGCAGTCCTTGGGGGACAGGGGGCGCAGATACGCAGTATTTT.

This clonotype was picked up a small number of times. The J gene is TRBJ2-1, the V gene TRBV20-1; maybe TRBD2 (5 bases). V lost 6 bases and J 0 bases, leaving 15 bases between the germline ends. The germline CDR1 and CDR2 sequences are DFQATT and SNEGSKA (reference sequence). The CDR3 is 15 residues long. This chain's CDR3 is CSASISGASYNEQFF. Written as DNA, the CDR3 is TGCAGTGCCTCAATCAGCGGAGCCTCCTACAATGAGCAGTTCTTC.

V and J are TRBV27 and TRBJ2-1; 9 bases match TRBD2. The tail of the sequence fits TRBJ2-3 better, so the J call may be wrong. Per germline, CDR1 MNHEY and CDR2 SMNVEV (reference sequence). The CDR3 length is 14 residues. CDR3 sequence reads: CAGSGGSYPDTQYF. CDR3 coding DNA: TGTGCGGGCAGCGGGGGGTCTTACCCAGATACGCAGTATTTT.

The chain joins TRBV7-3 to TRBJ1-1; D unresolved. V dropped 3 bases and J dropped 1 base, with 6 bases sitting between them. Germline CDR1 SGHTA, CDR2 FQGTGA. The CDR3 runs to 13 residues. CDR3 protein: CASSFSKNTEAFF. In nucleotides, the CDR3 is TGTGCCAGCAGCTTTTCCAAGAACACTGAAGCTTTCTTT. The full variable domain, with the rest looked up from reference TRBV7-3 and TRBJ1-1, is GAGVSQTPSNKVTEKGKYVELRCDPISGHTALYWYRQSLGQGPEFLIYFQGTGAADDSGLPNDRFFAVRPEGSVSTLKIQRTERGDSAVYLCASSFSKNTEAFFGQGTRLTVV.

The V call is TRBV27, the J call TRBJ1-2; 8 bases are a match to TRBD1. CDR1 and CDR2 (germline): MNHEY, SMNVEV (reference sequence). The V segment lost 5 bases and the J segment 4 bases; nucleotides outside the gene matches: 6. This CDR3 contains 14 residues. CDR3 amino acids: CASSAGGAGYGYTF. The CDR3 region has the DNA TGTGCCAGCAGTGCAGGGGGCGCCGGCTATGGCTACACCTTC.

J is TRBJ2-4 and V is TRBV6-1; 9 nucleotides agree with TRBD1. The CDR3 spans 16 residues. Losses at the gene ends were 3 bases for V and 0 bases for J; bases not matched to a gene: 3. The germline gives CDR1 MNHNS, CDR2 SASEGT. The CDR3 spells CASSDPGQGAKNIQYF. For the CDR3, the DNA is TGTGCCAGCAGTGATCCGGGACAGGGAGCCAAAAACATTCAGTACTTC.

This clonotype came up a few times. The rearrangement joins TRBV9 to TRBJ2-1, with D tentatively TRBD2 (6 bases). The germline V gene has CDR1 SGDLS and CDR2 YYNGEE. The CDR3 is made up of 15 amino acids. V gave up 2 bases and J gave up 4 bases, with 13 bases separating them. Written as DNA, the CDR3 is TGTGCCAGCAGCGTTGGAGGGTTCGAGTACAATGAGCAGTTCTTC. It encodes CASSVGGFEYNEQFF.

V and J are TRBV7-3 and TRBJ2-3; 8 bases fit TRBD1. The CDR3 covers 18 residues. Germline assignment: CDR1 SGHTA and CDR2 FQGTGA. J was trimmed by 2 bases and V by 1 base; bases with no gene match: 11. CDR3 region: CASSLSRQGMTTTDTQYF. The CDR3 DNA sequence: TGTGCCAGCAGCTTAAGCAGACAGGGGATGACGACCACAGATACGCAGTATTTT.

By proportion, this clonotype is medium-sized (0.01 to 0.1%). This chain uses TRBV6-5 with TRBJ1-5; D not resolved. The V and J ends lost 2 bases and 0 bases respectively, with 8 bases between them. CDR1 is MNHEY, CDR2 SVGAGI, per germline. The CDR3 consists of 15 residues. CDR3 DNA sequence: TGTGCCAGCAGTTACAGGGCTCTTAGCAATCAGCCCCAGCATTTT. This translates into CASSYRALSNQPQHF.

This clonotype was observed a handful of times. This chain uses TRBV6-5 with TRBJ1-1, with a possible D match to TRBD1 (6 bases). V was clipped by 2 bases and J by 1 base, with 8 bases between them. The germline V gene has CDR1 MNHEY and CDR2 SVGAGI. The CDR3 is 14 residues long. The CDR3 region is CASSYGGANTEAFF. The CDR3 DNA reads TGTGCCAGCAGTTACGGGGGGGCGAACACTGAAGCTTTCTTT.

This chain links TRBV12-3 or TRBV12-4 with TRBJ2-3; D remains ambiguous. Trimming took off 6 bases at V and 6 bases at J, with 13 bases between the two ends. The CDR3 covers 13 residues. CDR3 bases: TGTGCCAGCAGCCCTATAGTACCCGATACGCAGTATTTT. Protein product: CASSPIVPDTQYF.

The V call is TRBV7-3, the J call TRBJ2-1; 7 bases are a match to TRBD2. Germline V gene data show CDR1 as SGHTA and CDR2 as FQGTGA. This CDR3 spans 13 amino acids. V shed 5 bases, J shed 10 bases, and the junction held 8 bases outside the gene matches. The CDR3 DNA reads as TGTGCCAGCAGCCCCGCGGGGGTCTGGGAGCAGTTCTTC. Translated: CASSPAGVWEQFF.

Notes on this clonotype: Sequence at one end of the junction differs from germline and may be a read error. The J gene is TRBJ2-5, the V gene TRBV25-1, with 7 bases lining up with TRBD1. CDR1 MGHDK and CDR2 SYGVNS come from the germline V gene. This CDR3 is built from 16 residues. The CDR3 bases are TGTGCCAGCAGGGGGGCAGGGGGACGGGCTAGAGAGACGCAGTACTTC. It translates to CASRGAGGRARETQYF.

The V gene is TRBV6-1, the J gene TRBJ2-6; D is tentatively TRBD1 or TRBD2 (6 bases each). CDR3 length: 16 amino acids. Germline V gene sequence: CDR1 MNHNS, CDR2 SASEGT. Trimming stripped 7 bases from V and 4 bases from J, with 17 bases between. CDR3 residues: CASKTGALSGANVLTF. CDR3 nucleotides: TGTGCCAGCAAAACGGGGGCCCTTTCCGGGGCCAACGTCCTGACTTTC.

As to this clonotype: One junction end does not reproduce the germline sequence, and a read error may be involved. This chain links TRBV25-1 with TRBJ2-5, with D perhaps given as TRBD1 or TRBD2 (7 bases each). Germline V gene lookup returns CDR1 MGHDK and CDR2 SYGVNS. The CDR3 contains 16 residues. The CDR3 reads CASGGAGGGPKETQYF. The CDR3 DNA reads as TGTGCCAGCGGGGGGGCAGGGGGAGGGCCCAAAGAGACGCAGTATTTC.

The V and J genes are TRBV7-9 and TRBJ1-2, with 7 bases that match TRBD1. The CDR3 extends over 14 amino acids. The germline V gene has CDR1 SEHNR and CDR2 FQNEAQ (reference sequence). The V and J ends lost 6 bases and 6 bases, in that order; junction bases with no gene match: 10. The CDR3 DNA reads TGTGCCAGCAGTCCTACTGACAGGGTGGATGGCTACACCTTC. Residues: CASSPTDRVDGYTF. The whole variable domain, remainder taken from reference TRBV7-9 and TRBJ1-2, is DTGVSQNPRHKITKRGQNVTFRCDPISEHNRLYWYRQTLGQGPEFLTYFQNEAQLEKSRLLSDRFSAERPKGSFSTLEIQRTEQGDSAMYLCASSPTDRVDGYTFGSGTRLTVV.